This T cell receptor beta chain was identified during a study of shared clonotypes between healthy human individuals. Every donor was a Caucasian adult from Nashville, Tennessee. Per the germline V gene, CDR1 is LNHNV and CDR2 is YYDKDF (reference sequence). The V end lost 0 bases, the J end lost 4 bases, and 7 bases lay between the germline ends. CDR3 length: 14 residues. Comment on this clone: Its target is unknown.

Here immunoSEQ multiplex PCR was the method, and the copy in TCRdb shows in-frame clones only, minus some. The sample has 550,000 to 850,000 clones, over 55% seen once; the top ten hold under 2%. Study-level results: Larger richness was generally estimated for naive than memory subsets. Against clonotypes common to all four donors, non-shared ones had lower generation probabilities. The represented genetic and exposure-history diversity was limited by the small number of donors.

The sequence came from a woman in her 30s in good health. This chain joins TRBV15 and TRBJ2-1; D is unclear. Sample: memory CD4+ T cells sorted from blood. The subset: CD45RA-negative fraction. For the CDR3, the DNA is TGTGCCACCAGCAGAGATGAGTGGTACAATGAGCAGTTCTTC. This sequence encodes CATSRDEWYNEQFF.